The 22 T cell receptor beta chains given below trace back to one sample, sequenced in a study of diagnostic markers for celiac disease. TCRdb reanalyzed the reads, giving one entry per CDR3 protein sequence and no DNA. The sample's table shows 3,600 or so distinct CDR3 sequences. Input material: either unsorted cells or a sorted T cell fraction (not recorded which). All receptors derive from a human donor. This table probably holds off-target reads from a library built for another chain.

This clonotype registers hyperexpanded by frequency. The CDR3 loop is CASGPGTGMDNEQFF. The chain uses TRBV27 and TRBJ2-1; the D call from TCRdb, TRBD1, cannot be confirmed without DNA. This CDR3 is 15 amino acids long. Germline assignment: CDR1 MNHEY and CDR2 SMNVEV (reference sequence).

CDR3 amino acids: CASSYRLNSPLHF. The rearrangement links TRBV6-6 to TRBJ1-6. CDR1 and CDR2 from the germline V gene are MNHNY and SVGAGI (reference sequence). The CDR3 totals 13 residues.

The chain combines TRBV6-1 with TRBJ2-1. The germline V gene has CDR1 MNHNS and CDR2 SASEGT. The CDR3 contains 14 residues. CDR3 amino acids: CASTRRSSYNEQFF.

According to its frequency, this clonotype is medium-sized (0.01 to 0.1%). The chain links TRBV20-1 to TRBJ2-1; TCRdb lists TRBD2, though no DNA is available to test this call. The CDR3 sequence is 17 residues long. Germline CDR1 is DFQATT and CDR2 is SNEGSKA (reference sequence). CDR3 in amino acids: CSASRTLSGSSYNEQFF.

This clonotype shows up as medium-sized by frequency. The genes are TRBV10-3 and TRBJ1-1; there is no DNA to check the TCRdb D call of TRBD1. Germline loops: CDR1 ENHRY, CDR2 SYGVKD. There are 13 residues in the CDR3. The CDR3 loop reads CAISVGQGYEAFF.

By frequency, this clonotype registers medium-sized. This sequence joins TRBV20-1 and TRBJ2-1; TCRdb reports TRBD2, a call that lacks DNA to check it against. Germline CDR1 reads DFQATT; CDR2 reads SNEGSKA (reference sequence). The CDR3 contains 13 residues. The CDR3 loop is CSARTTPGNEQFF.

By frequency, this clonotype registers medium-sized. The V and J genes are TRBV10-3 and TRBJ2-3; there is no DNA to check the TCRdb D call of TRBD2. The CDR3 spans 15 residues. CDR1 ENHRY and CDR2 SYGVKD come from the germline V gene. The CDR3 sequence is CAISVGLAGADTQYF.

The chain links TRBV20-1 to TRBJ1-3; TCRdb designates TRBD1, a call that cannot be tested without DNA. The germline gives CDR1 DFQATT, CDR2 SNEGSKA (reference sequence). The CDR3 runs to 16 residues. CDR3 region: CSASIGHSGSGNTIYF.

The chain employs TRBV7-2 and TRBJ2-4; TCRdb proposes TRBD2, but this gene call is untestable without DNA. This CDR3 contains 15 residues. Per germline, CDR1 SGHTA and CDR2 FQGNSA. The CDR3 protein is CASSRNSGGGNIQYF.

V and J are TRBV10-3 and TRBJ2-1. Per the germline V gene, CDR1 is ENHRY and CDR2 is SYGVKD. The CDR3 consists of 13 residues. The CDR3 loop reads CAVQGDSYNEQFF.

J is TRBJ1-1 and V is TRBV28. The CDR3 is 15 residues long. The germline gives CDR1 MDHEN, CDR2 SYDVKM. The CDR3 sequence: CASSLLPVSNTEAFF.

The J gene is TRBJ1-2, the V gene TRBV5-1; TCRdb calls TRBD1, which cannot be checked without DNA. CDR3 size: 15 residues. Germline V gene sequence: CDR1 SGHRS, CDR2 YFSETQ. The CDR3 is CASSLMTGSAYGYTF.

According to its frequency, this clonotype is medium-sized. J is TRBJ2-5 and V is TRBV27; as DNA is missing, the TRBD1 call by TCRdb cannot be tested. Germline CDR1 is MNHEY and CDR2 is SMNVEV (reference sequence). CDR3 size: 13 residues. The CDR3 region is CASSREGSETQYF.

In terms of frequency, this clonotype is medium-sized. This chain connects TRBV10-3 to TRBJ2-5; the D gene TCRdb calls, TRBD2, cannot be checked with no DNA. Looked up from germline, CDR1 is ENHRY and CDR2 is SYGVKD. The CDR3 contains 16 residues. The CDR3 here is CAISEMDSGAQETQYF.

The chain combines TRBV29-1 with TRBJ1-4. The CDR3 runs to 13 residues. Germline V gene sequence: CDR1 SQVTM, CDR2 ANQGSEA. This CDR3 is CSVGRSANEKLFF. Together with reference TRBV29-1 and TRBJ1-4, the CDR3 gives the full variable domain: SAVISQKPSRDICQRGTSLTIQCQVDSQVTMMFWYRQQPGQSLTLIATANQGSEATYESGFVIDKFPISRPNLTFSTLTVSNMSPEDSSIYLCSVGRSANEKLFFGSGTQLSVL.

This chain uses TRBV7-2 with TRBJ1-4. There are 16 residues in the CDR3. Germline CDR1 SGHTA, CDR2 FQGNSA. Here the CDR3 reads CASSLVGRPFNEKLFF.

This clonotype is medium-sized (0.01 to 0.1%) by frequency. The chain carries TRBV9 and TRBJ1-2. CDR1 and CDR2 from the germline V gene are SGDLS and YYNGEE. The CDR3 has 16 residues. The CDR3 is CASSARWGDEDYGYTF.

This clonotype is labeled medium-sized based on frequency. CDR3 loop: CASSEGGNTDTQYF. The chain recombines TRBV10-1 with TRBJ2-3; the D call from TCRdb, TRBD1, cannot be confirmed without DNA. The CDR3 is made up of 14 amino acids. CDR1 is WNHNN and CDR2 is SYGVQD in the germline V gene (reference sequence).

This rearrangement joins TRBV7-9 to TRBJ1-2; as DNA is missing, the TRBD1 call by TCRdb cannot be tested. There are 14 residues in the CDR3. CDR1 is SEHNR, CDR2 FQNEAQ, per germline (reference sequence). The CDR3 spells CASSQHSDRVDRTF.

The chain recombines TRBV18 with TRBJ1-4; TCRdb's D call of TRBD1 is untestable without DNA. CDR1 KGHSH and CDR2 LQKENI come from the germline V gene. This CDR3 is built from 15 residues. The CDR3 spells CASSRGEGKGEKLFF.

Judged by frequency, this clonotype is medium-sized (0.01 to 0.1%). This chain joins TRBV18 and TRBJ2-7; TCRdb's D call of TRBD1 is untestable without DNA. In germline, CDR1 is KGHSH, CDR2 LQKENI. The CDR3 length is 13 residues. CDR3 amino acids: CASSSQGRGEQYF.

This clonotype is medium-sized (0.01 to 0.1%) by frequency. The genes are TRBV2 and TRBJ1-1. This CDR3 has 16 residues. Looked up from germline, CDR1 is SNHLY and CDR2 is FYNNEI. The CDR3 is CASSEVRLQPNTEAFF.